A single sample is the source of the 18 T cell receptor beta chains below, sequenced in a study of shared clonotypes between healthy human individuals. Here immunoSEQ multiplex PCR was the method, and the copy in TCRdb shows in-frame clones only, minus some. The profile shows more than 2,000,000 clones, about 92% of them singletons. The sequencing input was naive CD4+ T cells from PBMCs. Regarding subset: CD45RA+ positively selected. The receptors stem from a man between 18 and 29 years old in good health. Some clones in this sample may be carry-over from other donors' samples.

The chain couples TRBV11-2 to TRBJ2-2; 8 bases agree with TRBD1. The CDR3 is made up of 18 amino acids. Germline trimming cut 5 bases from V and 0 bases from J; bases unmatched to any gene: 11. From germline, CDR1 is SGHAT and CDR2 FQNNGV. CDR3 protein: CASSLGQGRTSNTGELFF. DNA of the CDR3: TGTGCCAGCAGCCTCGGACAGGGACGCACCTCGAACACCGGGGAGCTGTTTTTT.

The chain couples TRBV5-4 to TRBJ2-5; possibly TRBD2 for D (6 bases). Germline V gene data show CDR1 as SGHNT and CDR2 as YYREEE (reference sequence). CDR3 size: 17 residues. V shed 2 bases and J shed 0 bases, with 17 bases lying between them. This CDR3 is CASSFIFTGSYQETQYF. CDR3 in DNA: TGTGCCAGCAGCTTTATATTTACCGGGAGTTACCAAGAGACCCAGTACTTC.

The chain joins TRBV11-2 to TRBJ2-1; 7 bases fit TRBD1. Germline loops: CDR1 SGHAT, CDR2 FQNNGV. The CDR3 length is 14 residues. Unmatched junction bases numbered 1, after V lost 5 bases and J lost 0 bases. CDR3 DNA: TGTGCCAGCAGCCCAGGGGGCTCCTACAATGAGCAGTTCTTC. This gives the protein CASSPGGSYNEQFF. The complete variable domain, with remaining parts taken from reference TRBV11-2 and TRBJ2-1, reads EAGVAQSPRYKIIEKRQSVAFWCNPISGHATLYWYQQILGQGPKLLIQFQNNGVVDDSQLPKDRFSAERLKGVDSTLKIQPAKLEDSAVYLCASSPGGSYNEQFFGPGTRLTVL.

As DNA, the CDR3 is TGTGCCTGGAGTGTACAAAATGAGCAGTTCTTC. Its translation is CAWSVQNEQFF. The chain recombines TRBV30 with TRBJ2-1; D is unclear. The CDR3 totals 11 residues. From germline, CDR1 is GTSNPN and CDR2 SVGIG (reference sequence). Trimming cost V 0 bases and J 7 bases, with 4 bases left between them.

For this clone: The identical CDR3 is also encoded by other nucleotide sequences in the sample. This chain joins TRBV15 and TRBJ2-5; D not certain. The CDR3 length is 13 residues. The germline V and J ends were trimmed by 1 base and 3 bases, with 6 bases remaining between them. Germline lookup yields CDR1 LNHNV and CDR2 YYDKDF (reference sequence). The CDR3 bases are TGTGCCACCAGCAGAGCGACCGAAGAGACCCAGTACTTC. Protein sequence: CATSRATEETQYF.

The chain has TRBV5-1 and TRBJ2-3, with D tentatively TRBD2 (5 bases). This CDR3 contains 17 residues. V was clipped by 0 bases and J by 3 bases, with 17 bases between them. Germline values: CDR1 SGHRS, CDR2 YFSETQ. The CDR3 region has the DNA TGCGCCAGCAGCTTGGGGGTAAGCTCAAGAGGGACAGATACGCAGTATTTT. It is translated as CASSLGVSSRGTDTQYF.

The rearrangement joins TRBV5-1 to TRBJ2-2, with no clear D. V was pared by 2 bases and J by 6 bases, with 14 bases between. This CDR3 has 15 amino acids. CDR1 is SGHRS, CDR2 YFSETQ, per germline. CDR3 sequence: CASSFGSAIAGELFF. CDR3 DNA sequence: TGCGCCAGCAGCTTCGGGTCCGCGATCGCCGGGGAGCTGTTTTTT.

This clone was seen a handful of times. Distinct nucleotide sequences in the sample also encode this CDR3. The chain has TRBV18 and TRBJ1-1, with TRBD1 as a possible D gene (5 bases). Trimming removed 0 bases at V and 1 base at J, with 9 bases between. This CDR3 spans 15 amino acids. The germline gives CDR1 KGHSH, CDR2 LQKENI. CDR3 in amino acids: CASSPPGRANTEAFF. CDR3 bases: TGTGCCAGCTCACCACCGGGACGGGCGAACACTGAAGCTTTCTTT.

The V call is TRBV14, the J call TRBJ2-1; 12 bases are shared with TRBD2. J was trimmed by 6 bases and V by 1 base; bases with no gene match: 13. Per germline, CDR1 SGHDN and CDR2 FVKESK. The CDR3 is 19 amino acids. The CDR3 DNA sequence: TGTGCCAGCAGCCAAGGGGGGCTAGCGGGAGGGCCTTACCGCAATGAGCAGTTCTTC. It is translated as CASSQGGLAGGPYRNEQFF.

The CDR3 here is CSVSRDRVTNEQYF. The CDR3, as DNA: TGCAGCGTCTCCCGGGACAGGGTAACAAACGAGCAGTACTTC. V gene TRBV29-1 combines with J gene TRBJ2-7, with 9 bases aligning to TRBD1. V lost 6 bases, J lost 5 bases, and 11 bases stayed unmatched. CDR1 SQVTM and CDR2 ANQGSEA come from the germline V gene. The CDR3 is 14 amino acids.

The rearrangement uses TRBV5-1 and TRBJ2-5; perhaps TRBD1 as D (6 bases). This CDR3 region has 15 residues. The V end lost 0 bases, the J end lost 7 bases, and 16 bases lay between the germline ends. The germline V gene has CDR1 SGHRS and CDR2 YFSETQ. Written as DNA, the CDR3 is TGCGCCAGCAGCTTGGACCCGGACAGCCGGGCGACCCAGTACTTC. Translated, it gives CASSLDPDSRATQYF.

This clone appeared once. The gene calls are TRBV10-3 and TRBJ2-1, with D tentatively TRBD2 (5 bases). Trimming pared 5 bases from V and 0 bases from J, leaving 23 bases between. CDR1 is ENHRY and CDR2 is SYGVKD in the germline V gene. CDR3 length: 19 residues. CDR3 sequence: CAISTPPQRPGSSYNEQFF. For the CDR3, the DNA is TGTGCCATCAGTACGCCCCCCCAGAGGCCGGGAAGCTCCTACAATGAGCAGTTCTTC.

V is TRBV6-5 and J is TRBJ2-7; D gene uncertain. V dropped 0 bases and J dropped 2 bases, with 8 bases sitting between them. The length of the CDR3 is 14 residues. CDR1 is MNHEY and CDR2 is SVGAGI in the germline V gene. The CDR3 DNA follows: TGTGCCAGCAGTTACTCCTTCGGTACCTACGAGCAGTACTTC. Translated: CASSYSFGTYEQYF.

The CDR3 region is CASSHIIGIGPRTGNTIYF. The CDR3 DNA follows: TGCGCCAGCAGCCACATAATTGGCATAGGGCCTCGGACGGGAAACACCATATATTTT. The chain employs TRBV4-1 and TRBJ1-3; D is unclear. V was clipped by 3 bases and J by 4 bases, with 25 bases between them. CDR1 and CDR2 (germline): MGHRA, YSYEKL. The CDR3 has 19 amino acids.

The CDR3: CASRLGPQETQYF. Written as DNA, the CDR3 is TGTGCCAGTCGTTTGGGGCCTCAAGAGACCCAGTACTTC. This chain joins TRBV27 and TRBJ2-5, with a weak D call TRBD1 (5 bases). The V gene's germline CDR1 is MNHEY and CDR2 SMNVEV (reference sequence). The ends were cut back, 9 bases at V and 2 bases at J, with 13 bases in the middle. This CDR3 spans 13 amino acids.

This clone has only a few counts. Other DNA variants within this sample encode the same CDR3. The CDR3 here is CASSPNLGDTEAFF. The CDR3 DNA sequence: TGTGCCAGCAGCCCTAACCTGGGAGACACTGAAGCTTTCTTT. The chain couples TRBV9 to TRBJ1-1; D is unresolved. The CDR3 has 14 amino acids. V dropped 4 bases and J dropped 3 bases, with 13 bases sitting between them. Germline V gene data show CDR1 as SGDLS and CDR2 as YYNGEE.

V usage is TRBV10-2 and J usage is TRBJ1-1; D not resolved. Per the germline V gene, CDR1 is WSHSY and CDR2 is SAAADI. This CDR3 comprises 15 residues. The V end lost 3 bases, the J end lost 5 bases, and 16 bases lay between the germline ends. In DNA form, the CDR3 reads TGCGCCAGCAGTGACATGGGTCGGGGTAATACTGAAGCTTTCTTT. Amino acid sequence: CASSDMGRGNTEAFF.

CDR3 in amino acids: CASSYRMAGIYGYTF. In DNA, the CDR3 is TGTGCCAGCAGTTATCGCATGGCAGGGATCTATGGCTACACCTTC. The rearrangement links TRBV6-5 to TRBJ1-2; D might be TRBD1 (5 bases). Trimming left V 3 bases short and J 4 bases short, with 15 bases between. The CDR3 runs to 15 residues. Germline V lookup: CDR1 MNHEY, CDR2 SVGAGI.